The clone carrying this T cell receptor (beta chain) has a handful of counts. Enrollees, about 18 to 89 years old, lived in 24 US areas. Participant reports of clinical history set cohort assignment. The sample belongs to a study of blood T cell repertoires in COVID-19. For the study at large: T cells, B-cell-depleted T cells, or PBMCs supplied cDNA or gDNA.

CDR3 length: 17 amino acids. Looked up from germline, CDR1 is SGDLS and CDR2 is YYNGEE. The ends were cut back, 1 base at V and 0 bases at J, with 14 bases in the middle. Authors' methods: Amplification from reference gene primers served as the basis for estimated nucleated cell counts. Clones were sequenced by immunoSEQ multiplex PCR, and TCRdb holds only the in-frame ones, with some missing. That table gives V, J and clone size, and the DNA gave D and trimming. The sample contains some 250,000 clones, over 85% of which appear only once. What was sequenced was PBMCs or T cells enriched from blood (not recorded which). V is TRBV9 and J is TRBJ2-1; D may be TRBD1 (5 bases). The TCR sequence derives from a woman aged 30 to 39 with acute COVID-19. The CDR3 coding sequence is TGTGCCAGCAGCGTATCCAGGGTATCTGGCTCCTACAATGAGCAGTTCTTC. This encodes CASSVSRVSGSYNEQFF. Full variable domain (remainder filled in from reference TRBV9 and TRBJ2-1): DSGVTQTPKHLITATGQRVTLRCSPRSGDLSVYWYQQSLDQGLQFLIQYYNGEERAKGNILERFSAQQFPDLHSELNLSSLELGDSALYFCASSVSRVSGSYNEQFFGPGTRLTVL.